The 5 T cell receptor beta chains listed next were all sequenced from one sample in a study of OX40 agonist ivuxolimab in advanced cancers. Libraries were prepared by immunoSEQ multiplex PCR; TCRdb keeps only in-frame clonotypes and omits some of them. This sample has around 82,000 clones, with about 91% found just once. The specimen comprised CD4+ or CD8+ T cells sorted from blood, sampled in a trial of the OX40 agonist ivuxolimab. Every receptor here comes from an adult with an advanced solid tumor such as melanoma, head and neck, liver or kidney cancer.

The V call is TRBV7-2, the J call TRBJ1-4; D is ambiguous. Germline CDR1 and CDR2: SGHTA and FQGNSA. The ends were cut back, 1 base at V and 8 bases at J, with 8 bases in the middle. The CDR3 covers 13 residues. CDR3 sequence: CASSLVTREKLFF. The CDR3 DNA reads TGTGCCAGCAGCTTAGTCACGCGAGAAAAACTGTTTTTT.

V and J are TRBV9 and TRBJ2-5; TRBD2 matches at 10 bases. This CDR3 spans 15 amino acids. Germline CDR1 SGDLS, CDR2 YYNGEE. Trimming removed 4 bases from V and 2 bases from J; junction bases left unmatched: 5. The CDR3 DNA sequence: TGTGCCAGCAGCCCCGGACTAGCGGTACAAGAGACCCAGTACTTC. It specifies CASSPGLAVQETQYF.

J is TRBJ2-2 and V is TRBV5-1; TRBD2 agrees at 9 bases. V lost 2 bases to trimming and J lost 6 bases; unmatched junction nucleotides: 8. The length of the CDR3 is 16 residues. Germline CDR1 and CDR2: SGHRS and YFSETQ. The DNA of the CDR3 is TGCGCCAGCAGCTTCTATGCGGGAGGGGTCTCCGGGGAGCTGTTTTTT. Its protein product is CASSFYAGGVSGELFF.

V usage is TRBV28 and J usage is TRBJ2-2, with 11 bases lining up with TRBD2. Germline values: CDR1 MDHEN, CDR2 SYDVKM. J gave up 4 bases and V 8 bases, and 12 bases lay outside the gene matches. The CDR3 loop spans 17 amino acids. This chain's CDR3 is CASSGWASGRTTGELFF. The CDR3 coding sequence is TGTGCCAGCTCGGGGTGGGCTAGCGGGAGGACCACCGGGGAGCTGTTTTTT. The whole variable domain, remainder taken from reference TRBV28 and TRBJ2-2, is DVKVTQSSRYLVKRTGEKVFLECVQDMDHENMFWYRQDPGLGLRLIYFSYDVKMKEKGDIPEGYSVSREKKERFSLILESASTNQTSMYLCASSGWASGRTTGELFFGEGSRLTVL.

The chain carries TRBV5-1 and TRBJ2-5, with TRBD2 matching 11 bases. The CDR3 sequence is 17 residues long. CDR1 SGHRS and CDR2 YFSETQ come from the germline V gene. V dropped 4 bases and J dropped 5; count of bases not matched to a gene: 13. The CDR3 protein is CASSQKLAGGIQETQYF. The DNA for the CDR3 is TGCGCCAGCAGCCAAAAGTTAGCGGGAGGGATTCAGGAGACCCAGTACTTC.